The entry below describes one T cell receptor beta chain. No antigen is known for it. This sample is part of a study of cytomegalovirus exposure and HLA in healthy donors. In the study overall: The approximately 120 validation repertoires, a later analysis reported, used the same platform as the roughly 710 first-cohort repertoires. The study's findings and limits: The authors listed 164 TCR beta chains as cytomegalovirus-associated. Reports showed the classifier diagnosing cytomegalovirus status with high specificity and sensitivity. Whilst most TCR sequences proved rare, a subset of public TCRs occurred across many donors.

V dropped 1 base and J dropped 3 bases, with 14 bases sitting between them. The V gene's germline CDR1 is SGHRS and CDR2 YFSETQ. The CDR3 is made up of 15 amino acids. Only in-frame clones appear in the TCRdb table, and some are missing; sequencing was by immunoSEQ multiplex PCR. The data hold about 64,000 clones, with 85% to 95% observed a single time. The sample was PBMCs. This chain connects TRBV5-1 to TRBJ2-7; D may be TRBD2 (6 bases). The sequence came from a woman aged 18-30 years in good health and CMV-seropositive. The CDR3 DNA reads as TGCGCCAGCAGCTTGAACTCCGTGACTAGCTACGAGCAGTACTTC. Translating it yields CASSLNSVTSYEQYF. Complete variable domain (other parts from reference TRBV5-1 and TRBJ2-7): KAGVTQTPRYLIKTRGQQVTLSCSPISGHRSVSWYQQTPGQGLQFLFEYFSETQRNKGNFPGRFSGRQFSNSRSEMNVSTLELGDSALYLCASSLNSVTSYEQYFGPGTRLTVT.